One T cell receptor beta chain is described in this entry. The antigen is unknown. Naivety among CD8 cells was defined by CD45RO negativity and positive CCR7 selection, thereby excluding terminally differentiated effector memory CD45RA+ cells. Recent acute infections and vaccinations were absent in the healthy HIV-negative adult donors. This sample is drawn from a study of shared clonotypes between healthy human individuals. CDR3 length equals 13 residues. Trimming removed 4 bases from V and 0 bases from J, with 7 bases in between. Germline CDR1 reads SGHDT; CDR2 reads YYEEEE. Every subset's genomic DNA went evenly onto several immunoSEQ plates. Repertoires were generated with immunoSEQ multiplex PCR, while TCRdb's copy carries only in-frame clones and drops some. The data show about 2.1 million clones, with approximately 94% seen just once and about 1.5% held by the top ten. Overall study results and limits: It was observed that roughly 5.4% of naive CD4 clonotypes were shared across a few donors.

The material sequenced was naive CD8+ T cells from PBMCs. This chain connects TRBV5-6 to TRBJ1-1, with D unclear. This sequence originates from a man aged 18 to 35 in good health. Some clones in this sample may be carry-over from other donors' samples. The CDR3 loop reads CASSQVLNTEAFF. DNA of the CDR3: TGTGCCAGCAGCCAAGTACTGAACACTGAAGCTTTCTTT.